This T cell receptor (beta chain) was observed in a study of vaccination effects on CD4 cells after COVID-19. At the level of the study: At 16 days and one week before vaccination, two convalescent patients gave samples. Notes on the study in general: Only a few convalescent patients and no early post-infection timepoints featured in the study.

There are 14 residues in the CDR3. Trimming took 4 bases from V and 5 from J, leaving 11 bases between them. Per the germline V gene, CDR1 is SEHNR and CDR2 is FQNEAQ (reference sequence). ViraFEST assay sequencing came after antigen-specific CD4+ T cells were expanded with viral peptide pools. CD4+ T cells were isolated after 10 days of culture. This person's SARS-CoV-2 infection, confirmed by PCR, occurred between March and December 2020. In culture with approximately 10 IU/ml IL-2 and around 10 ug/ml peptides, PBMC were grown at fewer than 2.5 million per well. The protocol was immunoSEQ multiplex PCR, while the TCRdb copy is restricted to in-frame clones and leaves out a portion. The sample has more than 35,000 clones; under 80% are singletons. With respect to this clone: Its target is unknown.

This chain connects TRBV7-9 to TRBJ1-4; perhaps TRBD1 as D (5 bases). The receptor's source is a human donor who had a prior SARS-CoV-2 infection. Sequencing was performed on CD4+ T cells from PBMCs cultured with a peptide pool, taken before COVID-19 vaccination. CDR3 region: CASSSGTYNEKLFF. The CDR3 DNA reads as TGTGCCAGCAGCTCAGGGACCTACAATGAAAAACTGTTTTTT.